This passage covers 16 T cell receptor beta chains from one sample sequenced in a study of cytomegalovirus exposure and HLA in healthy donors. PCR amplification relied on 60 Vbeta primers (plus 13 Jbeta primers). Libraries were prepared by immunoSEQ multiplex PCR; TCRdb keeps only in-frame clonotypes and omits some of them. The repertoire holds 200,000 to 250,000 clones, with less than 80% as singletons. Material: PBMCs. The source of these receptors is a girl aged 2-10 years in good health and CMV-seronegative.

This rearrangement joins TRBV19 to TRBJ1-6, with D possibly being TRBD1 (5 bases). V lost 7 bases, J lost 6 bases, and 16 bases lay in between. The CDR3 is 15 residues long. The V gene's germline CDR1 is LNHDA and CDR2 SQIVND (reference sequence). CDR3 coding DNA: TGTGCCAGTACCACCGGGTGGGGCGGTAATTCACCCCTCCACTTT. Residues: CASTTGWGGNSPLHF.

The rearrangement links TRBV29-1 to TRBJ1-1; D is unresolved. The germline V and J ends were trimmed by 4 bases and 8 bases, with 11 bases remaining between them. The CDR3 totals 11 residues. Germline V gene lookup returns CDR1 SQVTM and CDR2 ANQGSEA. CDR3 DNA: TGCAGCGTTGTGTTGCGGGCCGAAGCTTTCTTT. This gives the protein CSVVLRAEAFF.

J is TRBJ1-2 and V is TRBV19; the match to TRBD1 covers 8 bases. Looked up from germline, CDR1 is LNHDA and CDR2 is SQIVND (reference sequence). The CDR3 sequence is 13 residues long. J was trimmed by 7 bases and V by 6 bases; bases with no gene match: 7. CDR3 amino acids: CASSPGQASGYTF. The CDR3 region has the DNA TGTGCCAGTAGCCCGGGACAGGCGTCTGGCTACACCTTC.

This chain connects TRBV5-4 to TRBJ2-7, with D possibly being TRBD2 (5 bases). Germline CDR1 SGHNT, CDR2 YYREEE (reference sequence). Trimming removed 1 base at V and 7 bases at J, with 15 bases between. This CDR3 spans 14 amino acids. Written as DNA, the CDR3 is TGTGCCAGCAGCTTGAGAGGACTCCTCGAGGAGCAGTACTTC. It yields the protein CASSLRGLLEEQYF.

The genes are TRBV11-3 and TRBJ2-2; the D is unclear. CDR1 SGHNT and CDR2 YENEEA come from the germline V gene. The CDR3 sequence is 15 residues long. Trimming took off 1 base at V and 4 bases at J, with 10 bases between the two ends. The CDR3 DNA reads TGTGCCAGCAGCTTAGCGGGTCGCGGCACCGGGGAGCTGTTTTTT. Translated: CASSLAGRGTGELFF.

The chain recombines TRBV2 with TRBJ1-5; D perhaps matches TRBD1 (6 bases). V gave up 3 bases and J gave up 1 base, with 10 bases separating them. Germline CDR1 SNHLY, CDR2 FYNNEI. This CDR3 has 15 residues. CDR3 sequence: CASSDRQGSNQPQHF. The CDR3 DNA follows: TGTGCCAGCAGTGATCGGCAGGGGAGCAATCAGCCCCAGCATTTT.

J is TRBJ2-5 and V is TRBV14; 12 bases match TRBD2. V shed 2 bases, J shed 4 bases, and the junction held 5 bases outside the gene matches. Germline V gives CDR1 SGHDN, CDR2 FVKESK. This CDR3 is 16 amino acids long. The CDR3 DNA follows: TGTGCCAGCAGCCAACTAGCGGGAGGGCCCAGAGAGACCCAGTACTTC. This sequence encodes CASSQLAGGPRETQYF.

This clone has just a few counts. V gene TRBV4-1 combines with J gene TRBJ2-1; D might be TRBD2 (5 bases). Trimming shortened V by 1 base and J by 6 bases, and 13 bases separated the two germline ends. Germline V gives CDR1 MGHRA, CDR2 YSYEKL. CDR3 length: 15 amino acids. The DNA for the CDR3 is TGCGCCAGCAGCCAAGGAGGGTCTCTGTTCAATGAGCAGTTCTTC. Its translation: CASSQGGSLFNEQFF.

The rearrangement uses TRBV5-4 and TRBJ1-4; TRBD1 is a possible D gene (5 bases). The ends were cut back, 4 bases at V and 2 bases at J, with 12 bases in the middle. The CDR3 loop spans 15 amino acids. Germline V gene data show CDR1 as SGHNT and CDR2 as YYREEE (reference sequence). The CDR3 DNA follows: TGTGCCAGCAGCGGGAACAGGAAGACTAATGAAAAACTGTTTTTT. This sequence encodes CASSGNRKTNEKLFF.

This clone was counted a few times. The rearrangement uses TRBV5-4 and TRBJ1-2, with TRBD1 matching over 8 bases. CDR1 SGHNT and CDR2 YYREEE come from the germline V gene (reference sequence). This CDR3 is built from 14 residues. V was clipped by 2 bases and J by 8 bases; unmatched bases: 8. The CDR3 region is CASSLRTGTHGYTF. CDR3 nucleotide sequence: TGTGCCAGCAGCTTAAGGACAGGGACTCACGGCTACACCTTC.

The CDR3 protein is CSVGGLAGGYTGELFF. The CDR3 coding sequence is TGCAGCGTTGGTGGACTAGCGGGGGGTTACACCGGGGAGCTGTTTTTT. The chain recombines TRBV29-1 with TRBJ2-2, with 14 positions matching TRBD2. V dropped 4 bases and J dropped 3; count of bases not matched to a gene: 4. The CDR3 contains 16 residues. CDR1 SQVTM and CDR2 ANQGSEA come from the germline V gene.

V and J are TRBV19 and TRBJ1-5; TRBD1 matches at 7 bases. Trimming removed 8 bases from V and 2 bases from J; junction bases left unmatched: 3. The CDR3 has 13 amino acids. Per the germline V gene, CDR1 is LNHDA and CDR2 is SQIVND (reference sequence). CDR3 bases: TGTGCCAGTGATACAGGGGGCAATCAGCCCCAGCATTTT. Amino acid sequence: CASDTGGNQPQHF.

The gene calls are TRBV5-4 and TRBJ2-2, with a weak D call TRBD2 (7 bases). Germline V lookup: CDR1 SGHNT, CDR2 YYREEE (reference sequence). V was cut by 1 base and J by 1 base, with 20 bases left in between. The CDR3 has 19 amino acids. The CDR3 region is CASSLTRGGERENTGELFF. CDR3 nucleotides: TGTGCCAGCAGCTTGACCAGGGGAGGGGAGCGGGAGAACACCGGGGAGCTGTTTTTT.

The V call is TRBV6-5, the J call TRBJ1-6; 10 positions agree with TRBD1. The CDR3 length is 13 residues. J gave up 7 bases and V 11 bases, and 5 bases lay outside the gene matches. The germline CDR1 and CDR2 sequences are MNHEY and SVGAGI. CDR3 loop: CAARDRGNSPLHF. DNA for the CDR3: TGTGCCGCCCGGGACAGGGGAAATTCACCCCTCCACTTT.

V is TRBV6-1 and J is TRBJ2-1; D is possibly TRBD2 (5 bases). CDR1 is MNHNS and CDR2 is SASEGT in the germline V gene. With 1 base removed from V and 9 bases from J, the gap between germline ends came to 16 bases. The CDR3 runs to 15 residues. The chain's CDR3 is CASSEVGGRIFEQFF. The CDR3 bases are TGTGCCAGCAGTGAAGTGGGCGGGCGGATATTTGAGCAGTTCTTC.

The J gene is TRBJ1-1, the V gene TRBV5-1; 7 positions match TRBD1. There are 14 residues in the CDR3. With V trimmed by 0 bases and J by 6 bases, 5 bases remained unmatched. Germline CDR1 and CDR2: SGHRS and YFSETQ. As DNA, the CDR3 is TGCGCCAGCAGCTTGGACAGGGGATCCCCTGAAGCTTTCTTT. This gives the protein CASSLDRGSPEAFF. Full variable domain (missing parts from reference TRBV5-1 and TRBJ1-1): KAGVTQTPRYLIKTRGQQVTLSCSPISGHRSVSWYQQTPGQGLQFLFEYFSETQRNKGNFPGRFSGRQFSNSRSEMNVSTLELGDSALYLCASSLDRGSPEAFFGQGTRLTVV.